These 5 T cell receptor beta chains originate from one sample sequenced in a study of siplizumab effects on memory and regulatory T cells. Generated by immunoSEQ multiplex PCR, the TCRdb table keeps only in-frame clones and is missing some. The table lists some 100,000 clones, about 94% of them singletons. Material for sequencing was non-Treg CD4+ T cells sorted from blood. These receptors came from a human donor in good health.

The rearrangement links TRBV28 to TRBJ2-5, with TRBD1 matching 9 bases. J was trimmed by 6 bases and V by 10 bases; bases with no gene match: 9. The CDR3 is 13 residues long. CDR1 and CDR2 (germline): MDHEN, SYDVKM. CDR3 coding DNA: TGTGCCATTACGACAGGGGGTGTAAAGACCCAGTACTTC. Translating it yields CAITTGGVKTQYF.

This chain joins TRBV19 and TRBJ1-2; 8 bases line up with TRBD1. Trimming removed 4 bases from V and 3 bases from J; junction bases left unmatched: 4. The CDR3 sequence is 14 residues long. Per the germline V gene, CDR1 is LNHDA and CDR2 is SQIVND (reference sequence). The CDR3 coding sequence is TGTGCCAGTAGTACAAGGGACAGGTACTATGGCTACACCTTC. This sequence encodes CASSTRDRYYGYTF.

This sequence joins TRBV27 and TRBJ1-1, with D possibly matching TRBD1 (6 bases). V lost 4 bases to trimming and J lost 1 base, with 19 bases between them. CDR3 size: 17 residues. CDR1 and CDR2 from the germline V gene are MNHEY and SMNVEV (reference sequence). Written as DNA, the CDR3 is TGTGCCAGCAGTTATGACAGGTACCTCAGCGAGAACACTGAAGCTTTCTTT. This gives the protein CASSYDRYLSENTEAFF.

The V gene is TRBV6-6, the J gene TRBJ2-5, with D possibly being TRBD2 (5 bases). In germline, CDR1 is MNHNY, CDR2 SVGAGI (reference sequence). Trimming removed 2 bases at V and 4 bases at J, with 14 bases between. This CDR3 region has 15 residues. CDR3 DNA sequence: TGTGCCAGCAGTTACAAAGTGTTAGCGCGAGAGACCCAGTACTTC. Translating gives CASSYKVLARETQYF.

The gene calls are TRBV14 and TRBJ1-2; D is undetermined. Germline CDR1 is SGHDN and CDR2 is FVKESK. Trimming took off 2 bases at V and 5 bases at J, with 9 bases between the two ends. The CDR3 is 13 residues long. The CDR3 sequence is CASSQSQGYGYTF. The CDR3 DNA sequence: TGTGCCAGCAGCCAATCCCAAGGGTATGGCTACACCTTC.